This T cell receptor beta chain was retrieved from a study of T cells in Graves' hyperthyroidism and ophthalmopathy. Study conclusions and caveats: Blood samples included most of the expanded thyroid clonotypes exceeding 0.001.

Amplification targeted TCR beta CDR3 regions from RNA transcripts. HTBI primers were employed in a first-round RT-PCR of the TCR CDR3. TCRdb called the multiplex PCR reads again in MiXCR, with one record for every CDR3 protein. Here the sample spans 500,000 to 750,000 distinct CDR3 sequences, 15% to 19% being singletons. Germline CDR1 SEHNR, CDR2 FQNEAQ (reference sequence). This CDR3 has 15 residues. Trimming removed 5 bases from V and 3 bases from J, with 13 bases in between. Across 18 months, stable Graves' hyperthyroidism was marked by no progression to ophthalmopathy. In this sample, this clonotype turned up many times. The antigen remains undetermined.

This clonotype was obtained from a woman aged 25-40 years with Graves' hyperthyroidism. The V gene is TRBV7-9, the J gene TRBJ2-2; D is perhaps TRBD2 (6 bases). Sequenced input: blood. Written as DNA, the CDR3 is TGTGCCAGCAGCCCTACTAGGGACTACACCGGGGAGCTGTTTTTT. Amino acids: CASSPTRDYTGELFF. Complete variable domain (other parts from reference TRBV7-9 and TRBJ2-2): DTGVSQNPRHKITKRGQNVTFRCDPISEHNRLYWYRQTLGQGPEFLTYFQNEAQLEKSRLLSDRFSAERPKGSFSTLEIQRTEQGDSAMYLCASSPTRDYTGELFFGEGSRLTVL.